This T cell receptor (beta chain) was retrieved from a study of T-cell memory formation after mild COVID-19 (dated by TCRdb to the early 2020s). At the level of the whole study: Most TCR sequence clusters were specific to one of the two donors. In two donors, T-cell clones that expanded and contracted after mild COVID-19 were tracked by sequencing TCRalpha and TCRbeta repertoires over time. The cohort comprised two young, previously healthy adult volunteers, one female and one male.

TCRdb shows the sequencer as Illumina NovaSeq 6000. cDNA libraries for TCRalpha and TCRbeta were prepared by 5'RACE using constant-segment primers, with sample barcodes and unique molecular identifiers added. Trizol reagent was used to extract RNA from every sample. Amplification of the libraries took two PCR steps, and the second step added a second sample barcode plus Illumina TruSeq adapters. The libraries were sequenced on an Illumina NovaSeq using 2 x 150 bp paired-end reads. Regarding the original processing steps: With migec v1.2.7, reads were demultiplexed and then collapsed into UMI-guided consensus sequences. With mixcr v2.1.11, UMI consensuses were aligned to TRA and TRB V and J templates and assembled into clonotypes. Expanded or contracted clonotypes were those called significant by both edgeR and NoisET, with noise models trained on biological replicates. edgeR calls used a false discovery rate-adjusted p below 0.01 and a log2 fold-change threshold of 1. As an exploratory analysis of dynamics, max-normalized trajectories of the 1000 most abundant clonotypes were examined with PCA combined with hierarchical clustering. Each responding clone was given a CD4 or CD8 phenotype based on the CD4+ and CD8+ repertoires, which had been sequenced separately. TCRdb handled the public reads itself, with Q25 trimming in fastp and clone calling in MiXCR, and kept productive beta chains. Each CDR3 protein appears once, grouped with its most common genes and DNA. The V and J calls come from TCRdb's annotation, not from the publication. In all, the sample holds a few hundred thousand distinct CDR3 sequences, and approximately 18% of those were seen once. The ten largest clones add up to around 23% of the sample.

This clonotype was recorded a few times. The antigen this receptor binds is unknown. There are no base qualities to consult, and no much larger clone falls within one base. General study outcomes and caveats: Clones contracting from day 15 to 85 had balanced CD4/CD8 phenotypes, while a second wave expanding from day 15 to 37 was biased towards CD4+. SARS-CoV-2 specificity of the second-wave clones peaking on day 37 was not confirmed. The study covered only a couple of mild cases, and larger cohorts including severe cases with pre-infection samples were considered necessary. Contracting CD4+ clones turned up mainly in the CM and EM memory subsets, whereas EMRA was where CD8+ clones were enriched. Some responding clones were detected in pre-infection memory, which suggested that pre-existing cross-reactive memory T cells had joined the SARS-CoV-2 response.

Ficoll-Paque density gradient centrifugation was used to isolate PBMCs. Inclusive of the bounding cysteine and phenylalanine, the CDR3 is 14 residues long. Left in the record is the CDR3 DNA by itself, 42 bases read in frame from the first base. Relative to germline, V is missing 4 bases and J is missing 5 bases, with 5 bases of the junction outside any gene match. For CDR1 and CDR2, the germline V gene lists SGHRS and YFSETQ. The sequence joins TRBV5-1 to TRBJ2-3, with 9 middle bases fitting TRBD1. The sequence came from a man between 18 and 29 years old who had mild COVID-19 (a few samples of this study predate the infection). The sample titles of this study are shuffled in the database, so cell type and time point are left out; the donor was told from shared clones. The sequenced material came from PBMCs or a T cell subset sorted from them (not recorded which). Read as DNA, the sequence is TGCGCCAGCAGCACGGGACAGGGTGGAGATACGCAGTATTTT. Translated, it gives CASSTGQGGDTQYF.